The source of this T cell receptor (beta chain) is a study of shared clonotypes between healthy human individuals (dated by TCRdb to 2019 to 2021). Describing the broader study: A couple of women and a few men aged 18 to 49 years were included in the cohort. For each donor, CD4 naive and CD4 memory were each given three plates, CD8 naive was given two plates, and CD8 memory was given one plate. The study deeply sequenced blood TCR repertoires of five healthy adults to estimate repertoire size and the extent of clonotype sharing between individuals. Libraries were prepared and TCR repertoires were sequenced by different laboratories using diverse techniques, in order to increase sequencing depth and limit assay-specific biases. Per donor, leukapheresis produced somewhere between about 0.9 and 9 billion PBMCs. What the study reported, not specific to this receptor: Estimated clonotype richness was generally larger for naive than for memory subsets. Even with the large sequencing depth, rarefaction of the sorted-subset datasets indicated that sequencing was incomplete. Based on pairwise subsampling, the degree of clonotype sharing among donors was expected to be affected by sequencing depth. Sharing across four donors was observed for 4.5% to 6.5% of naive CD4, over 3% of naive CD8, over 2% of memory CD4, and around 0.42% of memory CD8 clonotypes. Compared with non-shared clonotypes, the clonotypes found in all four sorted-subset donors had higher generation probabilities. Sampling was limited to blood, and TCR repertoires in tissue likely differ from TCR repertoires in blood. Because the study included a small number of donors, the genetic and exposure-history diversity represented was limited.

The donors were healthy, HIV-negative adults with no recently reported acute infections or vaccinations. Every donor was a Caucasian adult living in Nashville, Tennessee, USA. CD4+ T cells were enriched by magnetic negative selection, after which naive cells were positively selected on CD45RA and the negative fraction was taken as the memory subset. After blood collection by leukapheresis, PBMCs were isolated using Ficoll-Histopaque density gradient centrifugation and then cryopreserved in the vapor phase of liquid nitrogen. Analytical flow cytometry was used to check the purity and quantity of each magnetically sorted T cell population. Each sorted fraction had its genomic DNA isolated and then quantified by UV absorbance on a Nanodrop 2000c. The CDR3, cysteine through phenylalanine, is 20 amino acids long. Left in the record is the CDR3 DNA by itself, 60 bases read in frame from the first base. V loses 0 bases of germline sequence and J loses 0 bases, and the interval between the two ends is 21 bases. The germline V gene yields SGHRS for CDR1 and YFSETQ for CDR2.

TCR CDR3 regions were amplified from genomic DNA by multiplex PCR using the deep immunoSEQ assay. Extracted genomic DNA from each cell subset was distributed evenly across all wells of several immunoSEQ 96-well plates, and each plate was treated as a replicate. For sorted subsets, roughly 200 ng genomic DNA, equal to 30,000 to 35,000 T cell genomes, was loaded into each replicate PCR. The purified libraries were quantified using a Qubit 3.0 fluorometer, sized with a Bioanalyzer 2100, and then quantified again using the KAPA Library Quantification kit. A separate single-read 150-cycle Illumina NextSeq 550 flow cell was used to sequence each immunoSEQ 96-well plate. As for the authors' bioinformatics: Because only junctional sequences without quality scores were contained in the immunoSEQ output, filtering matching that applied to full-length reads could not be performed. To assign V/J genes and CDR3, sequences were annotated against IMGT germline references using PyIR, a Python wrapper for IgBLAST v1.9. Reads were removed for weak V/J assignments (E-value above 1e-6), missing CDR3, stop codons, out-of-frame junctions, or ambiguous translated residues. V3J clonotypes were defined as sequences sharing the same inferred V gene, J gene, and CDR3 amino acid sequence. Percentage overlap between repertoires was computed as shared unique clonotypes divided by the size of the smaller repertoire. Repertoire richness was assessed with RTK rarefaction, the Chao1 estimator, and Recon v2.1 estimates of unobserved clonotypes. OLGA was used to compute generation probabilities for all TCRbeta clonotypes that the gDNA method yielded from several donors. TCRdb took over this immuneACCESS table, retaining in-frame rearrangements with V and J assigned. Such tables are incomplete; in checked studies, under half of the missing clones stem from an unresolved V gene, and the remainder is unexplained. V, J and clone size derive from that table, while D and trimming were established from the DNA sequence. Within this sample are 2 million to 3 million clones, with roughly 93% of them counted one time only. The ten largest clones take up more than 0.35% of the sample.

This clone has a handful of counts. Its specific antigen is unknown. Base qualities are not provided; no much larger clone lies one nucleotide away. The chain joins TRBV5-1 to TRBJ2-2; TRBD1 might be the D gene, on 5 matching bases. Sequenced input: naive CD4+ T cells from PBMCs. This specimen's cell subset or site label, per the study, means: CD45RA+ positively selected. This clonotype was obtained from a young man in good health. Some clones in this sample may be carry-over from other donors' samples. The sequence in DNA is TGCGCCAGCAGCTTGGCCAGGGCAAGACCCTCGTTCGCGAACACCGGGGAGCTGTTTTTT. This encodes CASSLARARPSFANTGELFF.